What follows are 20 T cell receptor beta chains derived from one specimen sequenced in a study of blood T cell repertoires in COVID-19. Assay: immunoSEQ multiplex PCR; the TCRdb copy retains only in-frame clones and omits some. Of about 270,000 clones listed, 88% are singletons. The sequenced material came from PBMCs or T cells enriched from blood (not recorded which). Receptors originate from a woman aged 45-65 years who had recovered from COVID-19.

This chain uses TRBV7-9 with TRBJ2-3; D not certain. Between the trimmed V and J ends, which lost 6 bases and 3 bases, there was a span of 4 bases. CDR3 size: 11 residues. Per germline, CDR1 SEHNR and CDR2 FQNEAQ (reference sequence). CDR3 coding DNA: TGTGCCAGCAGGGAGACAGATACGCAGTATTTT. Translation: CASRETDTQYF.

The V gene is TRBV19, the J gene TRBJ2-1; 9 bases match TRBD2. V lost 5 bases to trimming and J lost 6 bases; unmatched junction nucleotides: 8. Germline CDR1 LNHDA, CDR2 SQIVND (reference sequence). This CDR3 region has 15 residues. CDR3 nucleotide sequence: TGTGCCAGTAGTGATGCGGGACTAGCTGTCAATGAGCAGTTCTTC. Protein: CASSDAGLAVNEQFF.

V is TRBV21-1 and J is TRBJ2-3; the DNA was not compared with TRBD2, the D call given in the table. TRBV21-1 is flagged as a pseudogene. CDR3 length equals 18 residues. CDR3 coding DNA: TGTGCCAGCAGCAAATTCATTACCCCGGGGGACGGCACAGATACGCAGTATTTT. Protein: CASSKFITPGDGTDTQYF.

The chain uses TRBV7-9 and TRBJ1-1; perhaps TRBD1 as D (6 bases). The V end was cut by 5 bases, the J end by 4 bases, with 17 bases between. Germline CDR1 reads SEHNR; CDR2 reads FQNEAQ (reference sequence). The CDR3 has 15 residues. As DNA, the CDR3 is TGTGCCAGCAGCATCTCGGGGGGCCTAGCCACTGAAGCTTTCTTT. It is translated as CASSISGGLATEAFF.

The chain carries TRBV7-9 and TRBJ2-1, with TRBD2 matching 7 bases. CDR1 SEHNR and CDR2 FQNEAQ come from the germline V gene (reference sequence). The CDR3 is made up of 14 amino acids. V lost 5 bases to trimming and J lost 8 bases; unmatched junction nucleotides: 9. The CDR3 sequence is CASSVPGLSHEQFF. CDR3 bases: TGTGCCAGCAGCGTACCGGGACTATCCCATGAGCAGTTCTTC.

V gene TRBV18 combines with J gene TRBJ1-5; the match to TRBD1 covers 9 bases. Germline V gene data show CDR1 as KGHSH and CDR2 as LQKENI. The CDR3 contains 17 residues. The V and J ends lost 4 bases and 0 bases, in that order; junction bases with no gene match: 7. CDR3 DNA: TGTGCCAGCTCACAAGGGACAGGGCTTTATAGCAATCAGCCCCAGCATTTT. It is translated as CASSQGTGLYSNQPQHF. Combining the CDR3 with reference TRBV18 and TRBJ1-5 gives the whole variable domain NAGVMQNPRHLVRRRGQEARLRCSPMKGHSHVYWYRQLPEEGLKFMVYLQKENIIDESGMPKERFSAEFPKEGPSILRIQQVVRGDSAAYFCASSQGTGLYSNQPQHFGDGTRLSIL.

The CDR3 region is CASSLGDRGNYGYTF. CDR3 nucleotides: TGTGCCAGCAGCTTAGGTGACAGGGGTAACTATGGCTACACCTTC. The V gene is TRBV7-8, the J gene TRBJ1-2, with 8 positions matching TRBD1. The CDR3 consists of 15 residues. The germline gives CDR1 SGHVS, CDR2 FQNEAQ. Losses at the gene ends were 1 base for V and 1 base for J; bases not matched to a gene: 2.

The chain couples TRBV9 to TRBJ2-3, with 7 bases lining up with TRBD2. The CDR3 consists of 15 residues. The V and J ends lost 0 bases and 3 bases, in that order; junction bases with no gene match: 4. CDR1 SGDLS and CDR2 YYNGEE come from the germline V gene. The CDR3 nucleotides read TGTGCCAGCAGCGTAGTAGCGGGCGGTACAGATACGCAGTATTTT. Encoded protein: CASSVVAGGTDTQYF.

This CDR3 reads CASSVRLAGGQDTQYF. The CDR3 nucleotides read TGTGCCAGCAGCGTCCGGCTAGCGGGAGGGCAAGATACGCAGTATTTT. J is TRBJ2-3 and V is TRBV9; 12 bases agree with TRBD2. Germline V CDR1 and CDR2: SGDLS, YYNGEE. This CDR3 has 16 residues. With 2 bases clipped from V and 5 bases from J, the junction kept 6 bases outside the gene matches.

V gene TRBV4-2 combines with J gene TRBJ2-7; D gene uncertain. From germline, CDR1 is LGHNA and CDR2 YNFKEQ. This CDR3 contains 13 residues. Trimming cost V 0 bases and J 6 bases, with 9 bases left between them. The CDR3 coding sequence is TGTGCCAGCAGCCAAGATTCGAGCTTCGAGCAGTACTTC. Its protein is CASSQDSSFEQYF.

CDR3 DNA sequence: TGTGCCAGCAGGCCAAGACTAGGCTCCTACGAGCAGTACTTC. Protein sequence: CASRPRLGSYEQYF. This chain uses TRBV6-1 with TRBJ2-7; D possibly corresponds to TRBD2 (6 bases). The CDR3 sequence is 14 residues long. Germline V gives CDR1 MNHNS, CDR2 SASEGT. The V end lost 6 bases, the J end lost 0 bases, and 12 bases lay between the germline ends.

The chain joins TRBV6-2 or TRBV6-3 to TRBJ2-4; TRBD2 matches 11 bases. The CDR3 spans 15 residues. From germline, CDR1 is MNHEY and CDR2 SVGEGT. J was trimmed by 7 bases and V by 4 bases; bases with no gene match: 6. The CDR3 protein is CASSSRLAGSNIQYF. In DNA, the CDR3 is TGTGCCAGCAGTTCCCGACTAGCGGGAAGTAACATTCAGTACTTC.

The chain joins TRBV7-4 to TRBJ2-1; 7 positions match TRBD1. V was pared by 1 base and J by 3 bases, with 3 bases of the junction left unmatched. Germline CDR1 reads SGHVT; CDR2 reads SQSDAQ. The CDR3 contains 15 residues. CDR3 nucleotide sequence: TGTGCCAGCAGCTTAGTCCGACAGGGCTACAATGAGCAGTTCTTC. The encoded protein is CASSLVRQGYNEQFF.

This chain joins TRBV4-3 and TRBJ1-2, with 8 bases that match TRBD1. CDR1 and CDR2 from the germline V gene are LGHNA and YSLEER. The CDR3 is made up of 15 amino acids. With V trimmed by 0 bases and J by 3 bases, 3 bases remained unmatched. This CDR3 is CASSQDGTGDYGYTF. The CDR3 nucleotides read TGCGCCAGCAGCCAAGACGGGACAGGAGACTATGGCTACACCTTC.

This rearrangement joins TRBV27 to TRBJ1-6; the D gene is possibly TRBD1 (5 bases). The germline gives CDR1 MNHEY, CDR2 SMNVEV (reference sequence). V dropped 7 bases and J dropped 6 bases, with 13 bases sitting between them. The CDR3 is 14 amino acids. The CDR3 coding sequence is TGTGCCAGCACCGACGGGGGGGTTAATTCACCCCTCCACTTT. Translated, it gives CASTDGGVNSPLHF.

The chain uses TRBV12-3 or TRBV12-4 and TRBJ1-5; D is ambiguous. This CDR3 spans 13 amino acids. V lost 7 bases to trimming and J lost 6 bases, with 13 bases between them. The CDR3 here is CASTRTASQPQHF. The CDR3 DNA reads TGTGCCAGCACCCGGACTGCCTCTCAGCCCCAGCATTTT.

The CDR3 loop reads CASSPGTNDNEQFF. The CDR3 nucleotides are TGTGCCAGCAGTCCCGGGACTAACGACAATGAGCAGTTCTTC. The genes are TRBV28 and TRBJ2-1; the match to TRBD2 covers 7 bases. Germline V gene sequence: CDR1 MDHEN, CDR2 SYDVKM. The CDR3 runs to 14 residues. V lost 5 bases, J lost 5 bases, and 6 bases stayed unmatched. The variable domain in full, with the rest retrieved from reference TRBV28 and TRBJ2-1, is DVKVTQSSRYLVKRTGEKVFLECVQDMDHENMFWYRQDPGLGLRLIYFSYDVKMKEKGDIPEGYSVSREKKERFSLILESASTNQTSMYLCASSPGTNDNEQFFGPGTRLTVL.

The chain is built from TRBV7-9 and TRBJ1-2; no firm D call. The V gene lost 5 bases and the J gene lost 5 bases, with 12 bases spanning the gap. The CDR3 spans 13 residues. Germline V gene lookup returns CDR1 SEHNR and CDR2 FQNEAQ (reference sequence). The CDR3 DNA reads as TGTGCCAGCAGCCCGGACGGGGAATATGGCTACACCTTC. As protein: CASSPDGEYGYTF. The full variable domain, completed using reference TRBV7-9 and TRBJ1-2, is DTGVSQNPRHKITKRGQNVTFRCDPISEHNRLYWYRQTLGQGPEFLTYFQNEAQLEKSRLLSDRFSAERPKGSFSTLEIQRTEQGDSAMYLCASSPDGEYGYTFGSGTRLTVV.

V usage is TRBV2 and J usage is TRBJ2-5, with TRBD2 as a possible D gene (6 bases). Per germline, CDR1 SNHLY and CDR2 FYNNEI. V lost 5 bases to trimming and J lost 5 bases, with 15 bases between them. The CDR3 spans 14 residues. The CDR3 sequence: CASSYTDRGETQYF. CDR3 DNA: TGTGCCAGCAGTTATACCGATCGGGGGGAGACCCAGTACTTC.

The gene calls are TRBV28 and TRBJ1-2; 7 bases fit TRBD1. Germline CDR1 reads MDHEN; CDR2 reads SYDVKM. V gave up 1 base and J gave up 7 bases; unmatched junction bases: 6. The CDR3 length is 14 residues. Here the CDR3 reads CASSLSPGGGGYTF. The CDR3, as DNA: TGTGCCAGCAGTTTATCCCCAGGGGGAGGTGGCTACACCTTC.